This record concerns one T cell receptor (beta chain) sequence. Some clones are missing from TCRdb's copy, which holds only in-frame ones; the method was immunoSEQ multiplex PCR. The table records roughly 56,000 clones, around 90% of them present only once. The data were taken from a study of PD-1 blockade in classical Hodgkin lymphoma. Time point denoted: cycle 4 day 1 (C4D1), after 6 weeks of nivolumab. After autologous stem cell transplantation all patients relapsed, and prior brentuximab vedotin exposure differed between cohorts. Trimming removed 0 bases from V and 5 bases from J, with 6 bases in between. The CDR3 extends over 14 amino acids. The germline gives CDR1 SGHRS, CDR2 YFSETQ.

The chain has TRBV5-1 and TRBJ1-6, with D unclear. Sample: peripheral blood mononuclear cells (PBMCs), taken before the fourth cycle of nivolumab. The sequence was collected from a human donor with classical Hodgkin lymphoma. The CDR3 loop is CASSLVDHNSPLHF. CDR3 coding DNA: TGCGCCAGCAGCTTGGTGGACCATAATTCACCCCTCCACTTT.